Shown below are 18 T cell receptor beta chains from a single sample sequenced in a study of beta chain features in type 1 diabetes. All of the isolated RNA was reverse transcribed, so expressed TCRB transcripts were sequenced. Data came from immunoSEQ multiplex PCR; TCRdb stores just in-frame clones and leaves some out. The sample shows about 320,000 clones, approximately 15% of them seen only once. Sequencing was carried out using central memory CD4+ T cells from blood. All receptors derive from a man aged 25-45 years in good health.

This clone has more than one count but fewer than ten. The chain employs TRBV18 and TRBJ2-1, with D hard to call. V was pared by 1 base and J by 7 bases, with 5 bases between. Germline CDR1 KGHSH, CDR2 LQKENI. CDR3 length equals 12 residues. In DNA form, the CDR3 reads TGTGCCAGCTCACCACAGAGGAATGAGCAGTTCTTC. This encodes CASSPQRNEQFF. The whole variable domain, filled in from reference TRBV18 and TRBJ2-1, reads NAGVMQNPRHLVRRRGQEARLRCSPMKGHSHVYWYRQLPEEGLKFMVYLQKENIIDESGMPKERFSAEFPKEGPSILRIQQVVRGDSAAYFCASSPQRNEQFFGPGTRLTVL.

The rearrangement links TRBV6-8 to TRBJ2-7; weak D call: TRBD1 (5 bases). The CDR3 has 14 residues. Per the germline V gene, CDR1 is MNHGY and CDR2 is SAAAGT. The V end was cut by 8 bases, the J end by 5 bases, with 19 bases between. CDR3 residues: CASRSSSQGHEQYF. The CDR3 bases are TGTGCCAGCCGATCCTCCAGCCAGGGCCACGAGCAGTACTTC.

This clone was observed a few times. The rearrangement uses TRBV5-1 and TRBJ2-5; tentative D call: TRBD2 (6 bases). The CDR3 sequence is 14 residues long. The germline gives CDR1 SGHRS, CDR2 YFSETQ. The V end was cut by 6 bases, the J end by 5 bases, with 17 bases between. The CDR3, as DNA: TGCGCCAGCACCATTGGTCAACGGGGGGAGACCCAGTACTTC. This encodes CASTIGQRGETQYF.

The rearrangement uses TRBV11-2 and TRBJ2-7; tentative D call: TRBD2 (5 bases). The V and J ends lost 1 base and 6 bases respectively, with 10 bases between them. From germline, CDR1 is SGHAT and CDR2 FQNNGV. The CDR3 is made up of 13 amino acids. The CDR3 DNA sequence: TGTGCCAGCAGCTTAGGGCAGCGGTCCGAGCAGTACTTC. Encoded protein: CASSLGQRSEQYF.

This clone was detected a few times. The CDR3 spells CASSQGQANTEAFF. In DNA, the CDR3 is TGCGCCAGCAGCCAAGGACAGGCGAACACTGAAGCTTTCTTT. The chain recombines TRBV4-3 with TRBJ1-1; TRBD1 is a possible D gene (6 bases). Germline V gene lookup returns CDR1 LGHNA and CDR2 YSLEER. V was clipped by 1 base and J by 1 base, with 7 bases between them. The CDR3 loop spans 14 amino acids.

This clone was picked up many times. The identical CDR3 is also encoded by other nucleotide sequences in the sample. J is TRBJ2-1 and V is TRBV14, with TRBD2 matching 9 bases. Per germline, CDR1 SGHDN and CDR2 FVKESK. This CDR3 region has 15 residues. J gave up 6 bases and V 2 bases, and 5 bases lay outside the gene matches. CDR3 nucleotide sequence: TGTGCCAGCAGCCAACTGACTAGCGGAACCAATGAGCAGTTCTTC. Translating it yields CASSQLTSGTNEQFF.

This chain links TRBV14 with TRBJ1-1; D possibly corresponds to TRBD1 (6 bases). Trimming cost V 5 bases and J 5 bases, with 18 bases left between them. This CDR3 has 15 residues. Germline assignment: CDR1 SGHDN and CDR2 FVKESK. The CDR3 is CASSTRAQGRTEAFF. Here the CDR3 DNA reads TGTGCCAGCAGCACAAGGGCACAGGGTCGGACTGAAGCTTTCTTT.

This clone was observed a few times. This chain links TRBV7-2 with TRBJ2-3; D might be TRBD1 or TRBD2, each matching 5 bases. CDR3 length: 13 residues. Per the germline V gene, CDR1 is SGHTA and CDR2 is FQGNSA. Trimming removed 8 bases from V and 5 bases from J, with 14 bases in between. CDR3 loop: CASLMGVEDTQYF. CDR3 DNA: TGTGCCAGCCTGATGGGGGTCGAAGATACGCAGTATTTT.

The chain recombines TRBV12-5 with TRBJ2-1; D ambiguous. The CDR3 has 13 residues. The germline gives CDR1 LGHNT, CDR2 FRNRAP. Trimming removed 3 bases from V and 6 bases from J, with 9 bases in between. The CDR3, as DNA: TGTGCTAGTGGTTTACCCCCAGTCAATGAGCAGTTCTTC. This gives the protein CASGLPPVNEQFF.

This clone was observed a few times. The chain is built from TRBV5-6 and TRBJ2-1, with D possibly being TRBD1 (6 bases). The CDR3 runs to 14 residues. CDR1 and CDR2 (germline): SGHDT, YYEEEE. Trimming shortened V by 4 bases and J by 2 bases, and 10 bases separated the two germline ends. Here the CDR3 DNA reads TGTGCCAGCAGCATTGGACAGACCTACAATGAGCAGTTCTTC. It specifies CASSIGQTYNEQFF.

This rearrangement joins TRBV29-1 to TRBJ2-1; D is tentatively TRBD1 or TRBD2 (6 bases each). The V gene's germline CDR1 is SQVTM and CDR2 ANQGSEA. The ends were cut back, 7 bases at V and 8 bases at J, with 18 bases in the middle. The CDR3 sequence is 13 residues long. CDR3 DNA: TGCAGCGCTAACGGGGGCAGGACTCATGAGCAGTTCTTC. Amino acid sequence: CSANGGRTHEQFF.

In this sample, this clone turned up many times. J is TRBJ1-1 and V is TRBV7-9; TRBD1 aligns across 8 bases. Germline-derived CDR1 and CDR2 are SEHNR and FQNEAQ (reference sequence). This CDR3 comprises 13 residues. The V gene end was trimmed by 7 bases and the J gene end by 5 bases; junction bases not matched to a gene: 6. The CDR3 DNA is TGTGCCAGCAACGATTGGACAGGGACTGAAGCTTTCTTT. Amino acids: CASNDWTGTEAFF.

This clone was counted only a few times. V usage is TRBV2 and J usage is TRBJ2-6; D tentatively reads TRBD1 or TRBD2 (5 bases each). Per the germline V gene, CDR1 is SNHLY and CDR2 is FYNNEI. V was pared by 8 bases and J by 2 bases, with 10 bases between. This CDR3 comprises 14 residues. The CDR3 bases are TGTGCCAGCCATCAGGGAGCTGGGGCCAACGTCCTGACTTTC. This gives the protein CASHQGAGANVLTF.

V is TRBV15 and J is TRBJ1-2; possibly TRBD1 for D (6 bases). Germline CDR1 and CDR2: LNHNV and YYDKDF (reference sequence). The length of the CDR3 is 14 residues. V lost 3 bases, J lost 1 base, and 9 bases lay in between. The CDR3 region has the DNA TGTGCCACCAGCAGCGGACAGTTTAACTATGGCTACACCTTC. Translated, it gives CATSSGQFNYGYTF.

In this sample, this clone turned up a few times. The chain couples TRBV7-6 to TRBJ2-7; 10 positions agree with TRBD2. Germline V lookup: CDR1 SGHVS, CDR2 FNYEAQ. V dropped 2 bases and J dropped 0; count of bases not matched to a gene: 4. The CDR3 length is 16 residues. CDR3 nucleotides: TGTGCCAGCAGCTTATTGTCTAGCGGGGGCTCCTACGAGCAGTACTTC. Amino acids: CASSLLSSGGSYEQYF.

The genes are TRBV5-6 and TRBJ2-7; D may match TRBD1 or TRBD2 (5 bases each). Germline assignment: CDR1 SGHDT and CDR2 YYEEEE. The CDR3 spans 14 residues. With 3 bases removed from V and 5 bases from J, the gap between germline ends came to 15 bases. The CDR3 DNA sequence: TGTGCCAGCAGCTCCGGGGCCCCTTTCGACGAGCAGTACTTC. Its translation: CASSSGAPFDEQYF.

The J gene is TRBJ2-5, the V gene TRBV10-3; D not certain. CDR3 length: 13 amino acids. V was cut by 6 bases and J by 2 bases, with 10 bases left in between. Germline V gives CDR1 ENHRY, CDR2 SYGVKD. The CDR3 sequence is CAISPRGQETQYF. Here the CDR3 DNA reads TGTGCCATCAGCCCTAGAGGACAAGAGACCCAGTACTTC.

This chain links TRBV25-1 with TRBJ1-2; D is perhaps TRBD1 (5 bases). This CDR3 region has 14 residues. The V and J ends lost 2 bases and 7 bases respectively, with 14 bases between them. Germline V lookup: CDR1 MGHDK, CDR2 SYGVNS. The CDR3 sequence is CASSEGGILSGYTF. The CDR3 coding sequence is TGTGCCAGCAGTGAAGGGGGTATTCTCTCTGGCTACACCTTC.